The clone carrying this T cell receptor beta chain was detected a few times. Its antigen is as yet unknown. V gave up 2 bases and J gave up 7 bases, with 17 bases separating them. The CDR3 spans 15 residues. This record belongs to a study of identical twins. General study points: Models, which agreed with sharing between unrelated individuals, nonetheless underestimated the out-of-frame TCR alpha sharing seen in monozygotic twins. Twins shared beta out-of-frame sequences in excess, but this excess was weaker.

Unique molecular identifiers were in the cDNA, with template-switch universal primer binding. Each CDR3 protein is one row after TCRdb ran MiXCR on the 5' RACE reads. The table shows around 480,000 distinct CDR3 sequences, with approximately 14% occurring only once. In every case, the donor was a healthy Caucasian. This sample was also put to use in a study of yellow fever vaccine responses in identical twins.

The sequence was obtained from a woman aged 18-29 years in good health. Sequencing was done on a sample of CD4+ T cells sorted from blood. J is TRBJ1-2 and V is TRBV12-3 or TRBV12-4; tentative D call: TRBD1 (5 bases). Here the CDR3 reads CASSLWGRTQSGYTF. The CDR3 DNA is TGTGCCAGCAGTTTATGGGGCAGGACGCAGAGTGGCTACACCTTC.